These 31 T cell receptor beta chains were all obtained from the same sample, sequenced in a study of OX40 agonist ivuxolimab in advanced cancers. Data came from immunoSEQ multiplex PCR; TCRdb stores just in-frame clones and leaves some out. The data show tens of thousands of clones, approximately 80% seen once. The input for sequencing was CD4+ or CD8+ T cells sorted from blood, taken in a trial of the OX40 agonist ivuxolimab. These receptors originate from an adult with an advanced solid tumor such as melanoma, head and neck, liver or kidney cancer.

This clone was detected only a few times. The J gene is TRBJ2-6, the V gene TRBV5-4; 8 nucleotides line up with TRBD1. The CDR3 has 15 amino acids. V was pared by 4 bases and J by 12 bases, with 12 bases of the junction left unmatched. Germline CDR1 SGHNT, CDR2 YYREEE (reference sequence). The CDR3 DNA reads as TGTGCCAGCAGCCTGGACAGGGAGTTTGATGGCGTCCTGACTTTC. Translating it yields CASSLDREFDGVLTF. The full variable domain, completed using reference TRBV5-4 and TRBJ2-6, is ETGVTQSPTHLIKTRGQQVTLRCSSQSGHNTVSWYQQALGQGPQFIFQYYREEENGRGNFPPRFSGLQFPNYSSELNVNALELDDSALYLCASSLDREFDGVLTFGAGSRLTVL.

The V call is TRBV6-4, the J call TRBJ1-5, with D unresolved. The germline V gene encodes CDR1 MRHNA and CDR2 SNTAGT. Trimming took off 4 bases at V and 1 base at J, with 11 bases between the two ends. The CDR3 runs 15 residues. The chain's CDR3 is CASSGLWISNQPQHF. The DNA for the CDR3 is TGTGCCAGCAGTGGCTTGTGGATCAGCAATCAGCCCCAGCATTTT.

The chain uses TRBV5-5 and TRBJ1-2; TRBD1 aligns across 7 bases. CDR1 is SGHKS, CDR2 YYEKEE, per germline (reference sequence). The CDR3 totals 14 residues. V lost 2 bases, J lost 4 bases, and 5 bases stayed unmatched. The CDR3 DNA reads as TGTGCCAGCAGCTTTACAGGGGTGGGCTATGGCTACACCTTC. The encoded protein is CASSFTGVGYGYTF.

V usage is TRBV7-6 and J usage is TRBJ2-7, with TRBD1 matching 9 bases. Germline loops: CDR1 SGHVS, CDR2 FNYEAQ. V shed 1 base and J 5 bases; nucleotides not matched to a gene: 3. The CDR3 totals 14 residues. This chain's CDR3 is CASSLDDRGDEQYF. In DNA form, the CDR3 reads TGTGCCAGCAGCTTAGACGACAGGGGGGACGAGCAGTACTTC. Together with reference TRBV7-6 and TRBJ2-7, the CDR3 gives the full variable domain: GAGVSQSPRYKVTKRGQDVALRCDPISGHVSLYWYRQALGQGPEFLTYFNYEAQQDKSGLPNDRFSAERPEGSISTLTIQRTEQRDSAMYRCASSLDDRGDEQYFGPGTRLTVT.

The rearrangement links TRBV6-5 to TRBJ1-2, with 8 bases aligning to TRBD1. This CDR3 region has 14 residues. The germline V gene encodes CDR1 MNHEY and CDR2 SVGAGI. Trimming took 7 bases from V and 8 from J; bases not matched to a gene: 12. The chain's CDR3 is CASTEDRDALGYTF. For the CDR3, the DNA is TGTGCCAGCACCGAGGACAGGGACGCCTTAGGCTACACCTTC.

This clone turned up a few times. The rearrangement links TRBV15 to TRBJ1-4; no clear D. Between the trimmed V and J ends, which lost 3 bases and 0 bases, there was a span of 11 bases. Looked up from germline, CDR1 is LNHNV and CDR2 is YYDKDF (reference sequence). This CDR3 has 16 residues. CDR3: CATSSSGGATNEKLFF. The CDR3 bases are TGTGCCACCAGCAGCTCTGGCGGTGCAACTAATGAAAAACTGTTTTTT.

The chain has TRBV28 and TRBJ1-2, with D unclear. Germline V gene lookup returns CDR1 MDHEN and CDR2 SYDVKM. Between the trimmed V and J ends, which lost 3 bases and 4 bases, there was a span of 18 bases. The CDR3 totals 16 residues. CDR3 coding DNA: TGTGCCAGCAGTTTCTCCCTTTCAGAAGGCTTCTATGGCTACACCTTC. Its translation: CASSFSLSEGFYGYTF.

The chain links TRBV27 to TRBJ2-2, with TRBD2 matching over 12 bases. Trimming at V came to 7 bases and at J to 3 bases, leaving 9 bases not matched to a gene. The CDR3 totals 17 residues. Looked up from germline, CDR1 is MNHEY and CDR2 is SMNVEV (reference sequence). The CDR3 DNA reads TGTGCCAGCACCCAACCGGGACTAGCGGGCGACACCGGGGAGCTGTTTTTT. Protein sequence: CASTQPGLAGDTGELFF.

The rearrangement joins TRBV11-2 to TRBJ1-2, with TRBD1 matching 11 bases. V shed 3 bases and J 6 bases; nucleotides not matched to a gene: 9. The germline V gene encodes CDR1 SGHAT and CDR2 FQNNGV. The CDR3 runs to 16 residues. The CDR3 is CASSFRPGTGGDGYTF. The CDR3 nucleotides read TGTGCCAGCAGCTTTCGACCCGGGACAGGGGGAGATGGCTACACCTTC.

CDR3 in DNA: TGTGCCAGTAGTGTGGTGGGTTACAATCAGCCCCAGCATTTT. It is translated as CASSVVGYNQPQHF. The chain employs TRBV19 and TRBJ1-5; D remains unclear. Trimming left V 5 bases short and J 3 bases short, with 11 bases between. The CDR3 runs 14 residues. Germline V lookup: CDR1 LNHDA, CDR2 SQIVND (reference sequence).

The chain joins TRBV5-1 to TRBJ1-2; D remains ambiguous. This CDR3 spans 15 amino acids. CDR1 SGHRS and CDR2 YFSETQ come from the germline V gene. V was pared by 6 bases and J by 0 bases, with 15 bases between. The CDR3 sequence: CASTPFGRANYGYTF. DNA for the CDR3: TGCGCCAGCACCCCCTTCGGCAGAGCTAACTATGGCTACACCTTC.

The V and J genes are TRBV9 and TRBJ1-1; 7 bases match TRBD1. CDR1 is SGDLS and CDR2 is YYNGEE in the germline V gene. J lost 4 bases, V lost 4 bases, and 7 bases had no gene match. The CDR3 extends over 14 amino acids. CDR3 sequence (DNA): TGTGCCAGCAGCCGGGAGGGGGCGGGCACTGAAGCTTTCTTT. This codes for CASSREGAGTEAFF.

In this sample, this clone turned up once. The rearrangement joins TRBV5-1 to TRBJ2-3; D is undetermined. Germline CDR1 SGHRS, CDR2 YFSETQ. The CDR3 sequence is 14 residues long. The V and J ends lost 0 bases and 3 bases respectively, with 8 bases between them. CDR3 region: CASSLGTGTDTQYF. Here the CDR3 DNA reads TGCGCCAGCAGCTTGGGAACTGGGACAGATACGCAGTATTTT.

The rearrangement links TRBV5-6 to TRBJ2-2; TRBD1 agrees at 10 bases. V trimming: 4 bases; J trimming: 6 bases; junction bases outside the gene matches: 9. Germline V gene sequence: CDR1 SGHDT, CDR2 YYEEEE. CDR3 size: 16 residues. CDR3 nucleotide sequence: TGTGCCAGCAGCATGACAGGGGGCTACGGGGCCGGGGAGCTGTTTTTT. It encodes CASSMTGGYGAGELFF. Full variable domain (missing parts from reference TRBV5-6 and TRBJ2-2): DAGVTQSPTHLIKTRGQQVTLRCSPKSGHDTVSWYQQALGQGPQFIFQYYEEEERQRGNFPDRFSGHQFPNYSSELNVNALLLGDSALYLCASSMTGGYGAGELFFGEGSRLTVL.

The V gene is TRBV9, the J gene TRBJ1-2; D might be TRBD1 (6 bases). The CDR3 contains 14 residues. Germline V CDR1 and CDR2: SGDLS, YYNGEE. V shed 3 bases and J shed 8 bases, with 17 bases lying between them. As DNA, the CDR3 is TGTGCCAGCAGCGAACAACAGGGCCTTTGGGGCTACACCTTC. Translation gives CASSEQQGLWGYTF. Full variable domain (rest looked up from reference TRBV9 and TRBJ1-2): DSGVTQTPKHLITATGQRVTLRCSPRSGDLSVYWYQQSLDQGLQFLIQYYNGEERAKGNILERFSAQQFPDLHSELNLSSLELGDSALYFCASSEQQGLWGYTFGSGTRLTVV.

The chain links TRBV28 to TRBJ2-5; D possibly corresponds to TRBD2 (5 bases). Germline CDR1 reads MDHEN; CDR2 reads SYDVKM. V lost 4 bases, J lost 1 base, and 13 bases lay in between. There are 15 residues in the CDR3. CDR3 coding DNA: TGTGCCAGCAGTTCCCCCCGGGGATCCCAAGAGACCCAGTACTTC. Translated, it gives CASSSPRGSQETQYF. Complete variable domain (other parts from reference TRBV28 and TRBJ2-5): DVKVTQSSRYLVKRTGEKVFLECVQDMDHENMFWYRQDPGLGLRLIYFSYDVKMKEKGDIPEGYSVSREKKERFSLILESASTNQTSMYLCASSSPRGSQETQYFGPGTRLLVL.

The rearrangement uses TRBV5-1 and TRBJ1-1; no clear D. There are 15 residues in the CDR3. The germline gives CDR1 SGHRS, CDR2 YFSETQ. Between the trimmed V and J ends, which lost 0 bases and 5 bases, there was a span of 14 bases. The CDR3, as DNA: TGCGCCAGCAGCTTGGGGGCGGGTTTGGGGACTGAAGCTTTCTTT. Translation: CASSLGAGLGTEAFF.

The chain has TRBV10-3 and TRBJ1-5; 8 bases fit TRBD1. Germline CDR1 is ENHRY and CDR2 is SYGVKD. There are 14 residues in the CDR3. After removal of 3 bases from V and 4 bases from J, the junction contained 2 bases not matched to a gene. The CDR3 region has the DNA TGTGCCATCAGTGACACAGGGGGAAATCAGCCCCAGCATTTT. Amino acids: CAISDTGGNQPQHF.

The rearrangement links TRBV6-4 to TRBJ2-3; D is unclear. V gave up 0 bases and J gave up 4 bases, with 11 bases separating them. Germline-derived CDR1 and CDR2 are MRHNA and SNTAGT. This CDR3 comprises 15 residues. The CDR3 DNA follows: TGTGCCAGCAGTGACTCGTTAGCTGGGTCAGATACGCAGTATTTT. It specifies CASSDSLAGSDTQYF.

For the CDR3, the DNA is TGCAGCGGGACAGATTACAATGAGCAGTTCTTC. This gives the protein CSGTDYNEQFF. The chain has TRBV29-1 and TRBJ2-1; the D gene is possibly TRBD1 (6 bases). This CDR3 region has 11 residues. The V and J ends lost 7 bases and 4 bases respectively, with 8 bases between them. Germline V gives CDR1 SQVTM, CDR2 ANQGSEA.

The chain is built from TRBV10-3 and TRBJ1-5; TRBD1 matches at 7 bases. Trimming removed 2 bases from V and 3 bases from J; junction bases left unmatched: 4. There are 15 residues in the CDR3. Germline CDR1 is ENHRY and CDR2 is SYGVKD. DNA of the CDR3: TGTGCCATCAGTGAGGCAACAGGGGACAATCAGCCCCAGCATTTT. This sequence encodes CAISEATGDNQPQHF.

The chain has TRBV19 and TRBJ1-5, with no clear D. There are 13 residues in the CDR3. Trimming removed 9 bases at V and 0 bases at J, with 9 bases between. From germline, CDR1 is LNHDA and CDR2 SQIVND (reference sequence). This CDR3 is CASSVDSNQPQHF. The DNA of the CDR3 is TGTGCCAGCAGCGTGGATAGCAATCAGCCCCAGCATTTT.

The chain uses TRBV18 and TRBJ1-1, with D possibly being TRBD1 (5 bases). In germline, CDR1 is KGHSH, CDR2 LQKENI. This CDR3 is 15 amino acids long. Trimming removed 0 bases from V and 6 bases from J, with 14 bases in between. CDR3 loop: CASSPPVRVTAEAFF. DNA of the CDR3: TGTGCCAGCTCACCACCCGTCAGGGTTACGGCTGAAGCTTTCTTT. The full variable domain, rest sourced from reference TRBV18 and TRBJ1-1, is NAGVMQNPRHLVRRRGQEARLRCSPMKGHSHVYWYRQLPEEGLKFMVYLQKENIIDESGMPKERFSAEFPKEGPSILRIQQVVRGDSAAYFCASSPPVRVTAEAFFGQGTRLTVV.

The DNA of the CDR3 is TGTGCCAGCAGCTTTAGACAGGGAGGTTTGATCTACACCTTC. Translated: CASSFRQGGLIYTF. This chain joins TRBV5-5 and TRBJ1-2; 7 nucleotides agree with TRBD1. V dropped 2 bases and J dropped 10; count of bases not matched to a gene: 11. The CDR3 has 14 residues. Germline-derived CDR1 and CDR2 are SGHKS and YYEKEE (reference sequence).

The chain combines TRBV28 with TRBJ2-7; 9 bases line up with TRBD1. Germline lookup yields CDR1 MDHEN and CDR2 SYDVKM. Trimming at V came to 3 bases and at J to 1 base, leaving 4 bases not matched to a gene. The CDR3 totals 15 residues. DNA for the CDR3: TGTGCCAGCAGTTTGGGTGGGACAGGGTCCTACGAGCAGTACTTC. Protein product: CASSLGGTGSYEQYF.

The rearrangement uses TRBV7-9 and TRBJ2-1; the D is unclear. In germline, CDR1 is SEHNR, CDR2 FQNEAQ (reference sequence). The CDR3 totals 12 residues. With 3 bases removed from V and 6 bases from J, the gap between germline ends came to 6 bases. CDR3 in amino acids: CASSFGANEQFF. Here the CDR3 DNA reads TGTGCCAGCAGCTTTGGAGCCAATGAGCAGTTCTTC.

The chain combines TRBV30 with TRBJ2-6; D remains unclear. Germline V gives CDR1 GTSNPN, CDR2 SVGIG (reference sequence). This CDR3 spans 15 amino acids. Trimming shortened V by 3 bases and J by 0 bases, and 9 bases separated the two germline ends. CDR3 sequence reads: CAWSLLDSGANVLTF. The CDR3 DNA reads TGTGCCTGGAGCCTCCTGGACTCTGGGGCCAACGTCCTGACTTTC.

This chain uses TRBV19 with TRBJ1-2; D perhaps matches TRBD1 (5 bases). V lost 3 bases and J 0 bases, leaving 14 bases between the germline ends. The CDR3 has 16 amino acids. Per germline, CDR1 LNHDA and CDR2 SQIVND (reference sequence). The CDR3 sequence: CASSILNRRANYGYTF. The CDR3 region has the DNA TGTGCCAGTAGTATCCTAAACAGGAGAGCTAACTATGGCTACACCTTC. Using reference TRBV19 and TRBJ1-2 for the parts outside the CDR3, the full variable domain is DGGITQSPKYLFRKEGQNVTLSCEQNLNHDAMYWYRQDPGQGLRLIYYSQIVNDFQKGDIAEGYSVSREKKESFPLTVTSAQKNPTAFYLCASSILNRRANYGYTFGSGTRLTVV.

The rearrangement joins TRBV27 to TRBJ2-7, with D perhaps TRBD1 (5 bases). The CDR3 extends over 15 amino acids. V was clipped by 7 bases and J by 7 bases, with 23 bases between them. Germline V gene lookup returns CDR1 MNHEY and CDR2 SMNVEV (reference sequence). The CDR3 sequence is CASMGLDRQPGEQYF. CDR3 DNA sequence: TGTGCCAGCATGGGATTAGACAGACAGCCCGGGGAGCAGTACTTC.

The chain has TRBV27 and TRBJ1-1; 8 nucleotides match TRBD1. CDR1 and CDR2 (germline): MNHEY, SMNVEV (reference sequence). J gave up 4 bases and V 10 bases, and 5 bases lay outside the gene matches. CDR3 length equals 12 residues. CDR3 protein: CATSTGATEAFF. The CDR3 region has the DNA TGTGCCACCTCGACAGGGGCCACTGAAGCTTTCTTT.

The chain carries TRBV7-8 and TRBJ1-5; unclear D gene. With 1 base removed from V and 4 bases from J, the gap between germline ends came to 8 bases. The germline gives CDR1 SGHVS, CDR2 FQNEAQ. The CDR3 has 14 residues. The CDR3: CASSLVGDNQPQHF. The CDR3, as DNA: TGTGCCAGCAGCTTAGTCGGGGATAATCAGCCCCAGCATTTT.